A selection of T cell receptor beta chains follows, all from one sample in a study of beta chain features in type 1 diabetes. Here immunoSEQ multiplex PCR was the method, and the copy in TCRdb shows in-frame clones only, minus some. The sample lists 450,000 to 550,000 clones; approximately 31% were seen once. The sequencing sample was made of naive CD4+ T cells from blood. These receptors originate from a man aged 18 to 29 in good health. Both conserved end residues are part of each CDR3. Clone size is stated in some rows and not others, as once, few, many or a class when expanded.

size | J | V | CDR3
NA | TRBJ2-3 | TRBV6-1 | CASKLAAPDTQYF
NA | TRBJ2-5 | TRBV7-9 | CASKGEETQYF
few | TRBJ1-3 | TRBV7-6 | CASSLGTLTGNTIYF
NA | TRBJ2-1 | TRBV5-4 | CASSLPGPSLNEQFF
few | TRBJ2-1 | TRBV9 | CASSVAPPTSGKNEQFF
few | TRBJ2-5 | TRBV9 | CASSVRGQETQYF
NA | TRBJ2-1 | TRBV30 | CAWSVRLGQKPYNEQFF
NA | TRBJ2-7 | TRBV10-1 | CASSVGTSGKQYF
NA | TRBJ2-1 | TRBV30 | CAWTRLAGPYNEQFF
NA | TRBJ1-2 | TRBV2 | CASSFRQGSTF
NA | TRBJ2-7 | TRBV30 | CAWSSAGGYEQYF
NA | TRBJ2-3 | TRBV28 | CASRRRGESTDTQYF
NA | TRBJ2-1 | TRBV19 | CASSIGRGNEQFF
NA | TRBJ2-7 | TRBV29-1 | CSVSETGDEQYF
NA | TRBJ2-7 | TRBV7-2 | CASSPLRGEQYF
NA | TRBJ2-1 | TRBV4-3 | CASSQFPSYNEQFF
few | TRBJ2-7 | TRBV5-1 | CASSFDRNYEQYF
NA | TRBJ2-2 | TRBV7-9 | CASLGARNTGELFF
NA | TRBJ1-1 | TRBV7-9 | CASSPWTGTTEAFF